The 8 T cell receptor beta chains given below trace back to one sample, sequenced in a study of blood T cell repertoires in COVID-19. TCRdb's copy holds only in-frame clones and misses some; the assay was immunoSEQ multiplex PCR. The sample has some 190,000 clones; roughly 89% are singletons. Material for sequencing was PBMCs or T cells enriched from blood (not recorded which). The receptors were sampled from a woman between 40 and 55 years old with acute COVID-19.

The CDR3 loop reads CASRVTGEGNQPQHF. CDR3 sequence (DNA): TGTGCCAGTAGGGTTACAGGGGAAGGTAATCAGCCCCAGCATTTT. The rearrangement links TRBV19 to TRBJ1-5, with 7 bases lining up with TRBD1. J gave up 4 bases and V 6 bases, and 9 bases lay outside the gene matches. This CDR3 contains 15 residues. CDR1 is LNHDA, CDR2 SQIVND, per germline (reference sequence). The entire variable domain, with the rest obtained from reference TRBV19 and TRBJ1-5, is as follows: DGGITQSPKYLFRKEGQNVTLSCEQNLNHDAMYWYRQDPGQGLRLIYYSQIVNDFQKGDIAEGYSVSREKKESFPLTVTSAQKNPTAFYLCASRVTGEGNQPQHFGDGTRLSIL.

The V call is TRBV13, the J call TRBJ2-7, with a tentative D call TRBD1 (6 bases). The CDR3 is 16 amino acids. CDR1 is PRHDT and CDR2 is FYEKMQ in the germline V gene (reference sequence). V lost 5 bases and J 2 bases, leaving 19 bases between the germline ends. The CDR3 spells CASSDDQGSPTYEQYF. The DNA of the CDR3 is TGTGCCAGCAGCGACGACCAGGGGAGTCCGACCTACGAGCAGTACTTC.

The V and J genes are TRBV4-1 and TRBJ1-1; no reliable D call. The CDR3 covers 16 residues. Trimming left V 3 bases short and J 5 bases short, with 19 bases between. Germline V gene sequence: CDR1 MGHRA, CDR2 YSYEKL. CDR3 protein: CASSQGGKGVSTEAFF. The CDR3 DNA reads as TGCGCCAGCAGCCAGGGAGGAAAGGGAGTGAGTACTGAAGCTTTCTTT.

This chain joins TRBV27 and TRBJ2-7; TRBD1 is a possible D gene (6 bases). Germline CDR1 and CDR2: MNHEY and SMNVEV (reference sequence). This CDR3 is built from 14 residues. Between the trimmed V and J ends, which lost 0 bases and 5 bases, there was a span of 11 bases. CDR3 nucleotide sequence: TGTGCCAGCAGTTTATCGTGGGCAGGGGACGAGCAGTACTTC. It is translated as CASSLSWAGDEQYF.

This clone was seen more than once but under ten times. The same CDR3 arises from other DNA sequences in this sample as well. The V call is TRBV6-5, the J call TRBJ1-2; D remains unclear. The ends were cut back, 2 bases at V and 0 bases at J, with 7 bases in the middle. The germline gives CDR1 MNHEY, CDR2 SVGAGI. There are 14 residues in the CDR3. CDR3 nucleotides: TGTGCCAGCAGTTACGCAGGTTCTAACTATGGCTACACCTTC. This translates into CASSYAGSNYGYTF.

The chain couples TRBV5-6 to TRBJ2-3; the match to TRBD2 covers 9 bases. Germline loops: CDR1 SGHDT, CDR2 YYEEEE. V was pared by 4 bases and J by 3 bases, with 9 bases of the junction left unmatched. CDR3 size: 16 residues. The CDR3 sequence is CASSASGSGRTDTQYF. CDR3 in DNA: TGTGCCAGCAGCGCCTCGGGGAGCGGGAGGACAGATACGCAGTATTTT.

This clone was seen just once. V is TRBV4-1 and J is TRBJ1-5; the match to TRBD1 covers 8 bases. This CDR3 region has 16 residues. The germline CDR1 and CDR2 sequences are MGHRA and YSYEKL. Trimming removed 2 bases from V and 7 bases from J; junction bases left unmatched: 10. The chain's CDR3 is CASSQRFQGAGQPQHF. The DNA of the CDR3 is TGCGCCAGCAGCCAAAGGTTCCAGGGGGCGGGGCAGCCCCAGCATTTT.

This chain uses TRBV9 with TRBJ2-7; 10 nucleotides line up with TRBD2. This CDR3 is built from 14 residues. CDR1 is SGDLS, CDR2 YYNGEE, per germline. V dropped 4 bases and J dropped 6; count of bases not matched to a gene: 7. The CDR3 spells CASSMSSSGSEQYF. CDR3 coding DNA: TGTGCCAGCAGCATGTCCTCTAGCGGGAGCGAGCAGTACTTC. The full variable domain, its missing parts supplied by reference TRBV9 and TRBJ2-7, is DSGVTQTPKHLITATGQRVTLRCSPRSGDLSVYWYQQSLDQGLQFLIQYYNGEERAKGNILERFSAQQFPDLHSELNLSSLELGDSALYFCASSMSSSGSEQYFGPGTRLTVT.